One and the same sample provided the 17 T cell receptor beta chains below, sequenced in a study of cytomegalovirus exposure and HLA in healthy donors. The PCR made use of 60 Vbeta and 13 Jbeta primers. Data came from immunoSEQ multiplex PCR; TCRdb stores just in-frame clones and leaves some out. Among roughly 100,000 clones listed, roughly 83% were seen once. Specimen: PBMCs. The receptors here all came from a male donor in good health and CMV-seropositive.

V usage is TRBV7-2 and J usage is TRBJ1-2; TRBD1 agrees at 7 bases. From germline, CDR1 is SGHTA and CDR2 FQGNSA. V gave up 4 bases and J gave up 5 bases; unmatched junction bases: 4. The CDR3 loop spans 13 amino acids. The CDR3 bases are TGTGCCAGCAGCTCCGGGACAGAGTATGGCTACACCTTC. Translation: CASSSGTEYGYTF. The full variable domain, rest sourced from reference TRBV7-2 and TRBJ1-2, is GAGVSQSPSNKVTEKGKDVELRCDPISGHTALYWYRQSLGQGLEFLIYFQGNSAPDKSGLPSDRFSAERTGGSVSTLTIQRTQQEDSAVYLCASSSGTEYGYTFGSGTRLTVV.

The gene calls are TRBV6-6 and TRBJ1-2, with a tentative D call TRBD1 (6 bases). V was shortened by 0 bases and J by 3 bases, with 11 bases between the two germline ends. Germline CDR1 MNHNY, CDR2 SVGAGI (reference sequence). CDR3 size: 15 residues. CDR3 in amino acids: CASSYSAGADYGYTF. CDR3 DNA sequence: TGTGCCAGCAGTTACTCGGCAGGGGCAGACTATGGCTACACCTTC.

This chain links TRBV5-6 with TRBJ2-2; perhaps TRBD2 as D (6 bases). V was shortened by 2 bases and J by 4 bases, with 12 bases between the two germline ends. This CDR3 is 15 amino acids long. CDR1 is SGHDT, CDR2 YYEEEE, per germline. The DNA of the CDR3 is TGTGCCAGCAGCTTTCGGAGGGTGGGCACCGGGGAGCTGTTTTTT. This encodes CASSFRRVGTGELFF.

This clone has a handful of counts. This rearrangement joins TRBV7-3 to TRBJ2-1; TRBD2 matches at 10 bases. Per germline, CDR1 SGHTA and CDR2 FQGTGA. V trimming: 4 bases; J trimming: 7 bases; junction bases outside the gene matches: 10. The CDR3 covers 16 residues. Here the CDR3 reads CASSSDTSGAGNEQFF. The CDR3 DNA sequence: TGTGCCAGCAGCTCCGATACTAGCGGGGCAGGGAATGAGCAGTTCTTC.

This clone was counted once. This chain uses TRBV25-1 with TRBJ2-3; no reliable D call. Trimming cost V 3 bases and J 0 bases, with 7 bases left between them. Germline CDR1 is MGHDK and CDR2 is SYGVNS. The CDR3 loop spans 14 amino acids. CDR3 loop: CASSDRLSTDTQYF. The CDR3 DNA reads as TGTGCCAGCAGTGACCGCCTAAGCACAGATACGCAGTATTTT.

V is TRBV15 and J is TRBJ2-3, with 10 bases that match TRBD1. With V trimmed by 0 bases and J by 0 bases, 6 bases remained unmatched. CDR1 LNHNV and CDR2 YYDKDF come from the germline V gene (reference sequence). The CDR3 sequence is 18 residues long. For the CDR3, the DNA is TGTGCCACCAGCAGAGATGCGACAGGGGGCTCTAGCACAGATACGCAGTATTTT. Translated, it gives CATSRDATGGSSTDTQYF.

This sequence joins TRBV28 and TRBJ2-3; a possible D gene is TRBD1 (6 bases). The ends were cut back, 4 bases at V and 4 bases at J, with 18 bases in the middle. Germline CDR1 MDHEN, CDR2 SYDVKM. The length of the CDR3 is 16 residues. The CDR3 nucleotides read TGTGCCAGCAGTTCCCTACAGGGAAAGGCTGCAGATACGCAGTATTTT. It translates to CASSSLQGKAADTQYF.

This chain joins TRBV29-1 and TRBJ2-1, with TRBD2 matching 9 bases. The V gene's germline CDR1 is SQVTM and CDR2 ANQGSEA. This CDR3 has 14 amino acids. V dropped 8 bases and J dropped 3; count of bases not matched to a gene: 8. CDR3 nucleotides: TGCAGCACCCCTAGCGGGGTTTTCTACAATGAGCAGTTCTTC. It yields the protein CSTPSGVFYNEQFF.

V usage is TRBV19 and J usage is TRBJ1-5; 7 positions match TRBD1. This CDR3 is 13 amino acids long. Germline V gene lookup returns CDR1 LNHDA and CDR2 SQIVND (reference sequence). J was trimmed by 7 bases and V by 3 bases; bases with no gene match: 3. For the CDR3, the DNA is TGTGCCAGTAGTATGATGACAGGGCAGCCCCAGCATTTT. Translating gives CASSMMTGQPQHF.

The V gene is TRBV14, the J gene TRBJ1-1; no reliable D call. This CDR3 spans 13 amino acids. CDR1 and CDR2 from the germline V gene are SGHDN and FVKESK. V was shortened by 3 bases and J by 0 bases, with 5 bases between the two germline ends. The CDR3 DNA reads as TGTGCCAGCAGCCAGGGCATGAACACTGAAGCTTTCTTT. This sequence encodes CASSQGMNTEAFF.

This chain joins TRBV30 and TRBJ1-5; D unclear. There are 14 residues in the CDR3. V dropped 2 bases and J dropped 0 bases, with 8 bases sitting between them. Germline V gene lookup returns CDR1 GTSNPN and CDR2 SVGIG (reference sequence). The CDR3 sequence is CAWSSGDSNQPQHF. The CDR3 DNA reads as TGTGCCTGGAGTAGCGGTGATAGCAATCAGCCCCAGCATTTT.

The table lists this clone with a few counts. J is TRBJ2-6 and V is TRBV7-3; no definite D call. The V end was cut by 4 bases, the J end by 0 bases, with 4 bases between. In germline, CDR1 is SGHTA, CDR2 FQGTGA. The CDR3 has 14 amino acids. The chain's CDR3 is CASSWASGANVLTF. Here the CDR3 DNA reads TGTGCCAGCAGCTGGGCCTCTGGGGCCAACGTCCTGACTTTC.

This rearrangement joins TRBV21-1 to TRBJ2-7; the table assigns TRBD2, which was not confirmed against the DNA. TRBV21-1 is recorded as a pseudogene. The CDR3 extends over 13 amino acids. The CDR3 DNA sequence: TGTGCCAGCACTGTCGGGTATTCCTACGAGCAGTACTTC. Its protein is CASTVGYSYEQYF.

The rearrangement uses TRBV5-4 and TRBJ2-3, with 11 bases identical to TRBD2. The length of the CDR3 is 18 residues. V shed 1 base, J shed 0 bases, and the junction held 7 bases outside the gene matches. Per the germline V gene, CDR1 is SGHNT and CDR2 is YYREEE (reference sequence). The CDR3 loop reads CASSLSSSGGQSTDTQYF. CDR3 in DNA: TGTGCCAGCAGCTTGTCGTCTAGCGGGGGGCAAAGCACAGATACGCAGTATTTT.

A few counts support this clone. This chain joins TRBV2 and TRBJ1-1; possibly TRBD1 for D (6 bases). CDR1 and CDR2 from the germline V gene are SNHLY and FYNNEI. This CDR3 spans 14 amino acids. V shed 3 bases and J shed 5 bases, with 13 bases lying between them. This CDR3 reads CASSERRGGTEAFF. The CDR3 DNA reads as TGTGCCAGCAGTGAGAGAAGGGGGGGGACTGAAGCTTTCTTT.

This chain links TRBV6-6 with TRBJ2-3; D may be TRBD1 or TRBD2 (6 bases each). V was cut by 4 bases and J by 1 base, with 15 bases left in between. Germline V gene sequence: CDR1 MNHNY, CDR2 SVGAGI (reference sequence). The CDR3 totals 16 residues. The CDR3 nucleotides read TGTGCCAGCAGTTCCTCTAGCGAGGGGGGCACAGATACGCAGTATTTT. Its translation: CASSSSSEGGTDTQYF.

This sequence joins TRBV7-9 and TRBJ1-5, with 7 bases lining up with TRBD1. Germline V CDR1 and CDR2: SEHNR, FQNEAQ (reference sequence). This CDR3 is 12 amino acids long. The chain's CDR3 is CSTGTDNQPQHF. CDR3 in DNA: TGTTCCACCGGGACAGACAATCAGCCCCAGCATTTT.